Listed below are T cell receptor beta chains from one sample, sequenced in a study of cytomegalovirus exposure and HLA in healthy donors. The repertoire was sequenced with immunoSEQ multiplex PCR; TCRdb's copy has only in-frame clones and lacks some. In the table there are 150,000 to 200,000 clones, about three quarters of which are singletons. The sample comprised PBMCs. These receptors all come from a man aged 18 to 30 in good health and CMV-seronegative. Each CDR3 is given with its conserved first and last residue. A D gene is named only where the DNA matches it firmly. For some rows the clone size is stated as once, few or many, or as a class when expanded; others skip it.

- | TRBJ2-7 | TRBV7-9 | - | CASSLFSARGVYEQYF | TGTGCCAGCAGCTTATTTTCAGCCCGTGGAGTCTACGAGCAGTACTTC
- | TRBJ1-1 | TRBV14 | - | CASSQDPGHHSF | TGTGCCAGCAGCCAAGATCCTGGACACCACAGCTTT
- | TRBJ2-7 | TRBV21-1 | - | CASSKEVRTTYEQYF | TGTGCCAGCAGCAAAGAAGTCAGGACTACCTACGAGCAGTACTTC
- | TRBJ2-7 | TRBV4-2 | - | CASSAGGSEQYF | TGTGCCAGCAGCGCAGGGGGGAGCGAGCAGTACTTC
few | TRBJ2-6 | TRBV4-2 | - | CASSQHREPGANVLTF | TGTGCCAGCAGCCAGCACAGGGAACCTGGGGCCAACGTCCTGACTTTC
- | TRBJ1-3 | TRBV18 | - | CASSPRPAQGQTGRSGNTIYF | TGTGCCAGCTCACCGCGACCGGCACAAGGCCAAACAGGCCGCTCTGGAAACACCATATATTTT
once | TRBJ1-2 | TRBV6-4 | - | CASSRGIGTSYGYTF | TGTGCCAGCAGTCGGGGCATCGGGACATCTTATGGCTACACCTTC
- | TRBJ2-5 | TRBV10-3 | TRBD2 | CAISERGGGSETQYF | TGTGCCATCAGTGAGCGCGGGGGGGGATCGGAGACCCAGTACTTC
- | TRBJ2-7 | TRBV7-2 | - | CASSVGGDEQYF | TGTGCCAGCAGCGTAGGGGGGGACGAGCAGTACTTC
- | TRBJ2-1 | TRBV7-2 | - | CASSPYRVSHNEQFF | TGTGCCAGCAGCCCCTACCGGGTGTCACACAATGAGCAGTTCTTC
- | TRBJ1-1 | TRBV28 | - | CASSPPYGGSEAFF | TGTGCCAGCAGCCCTCCTTATGGGGGGTCTGAAGCTTTCTTT
- | TRBJ1-1 | TRBV7-8 | - | CASSLRTGNTEAFF | TGTGCCAGCAGCCTCAGGACTGGGAACACTGAAGCTTTCTTT
- | TRBJ1-2 | TRBV5-1 | - | CASSPSGVPFYGYTF | TGCGCCAGCAGCCCCTCAGGGGTGCCCTTCTATGGCTACACCTTC
- | TRBJ1-1 | TRBV6-5 | TRBD1 | CASTGTGGNTEAFF | TGTGCCAGCACCGGGACAGGGGGGAACACTGAAGCTTTCTTT
- | TRBJ1-1 | TRBV28 | - | CASSGGNTEAFF | TGTGCCAGCAGCGGGGGAAACACTGAAGCTTTCTTT
few | TRBJ1-1 | TRBV7-9 | TRBD1 | CASSLQGVGNTEAFF | TGTGCCAGCAGCTTACAGGGGGTTGGGAACACTGAAGCTTTCTTT
- | TRBJ2-7 | TRBV7-9 | - | CASSRAPYGSSYEQYF | TGTGCCAGCAGCCGAGCCCCATACGGGAGCTCCTACGAGCAGTACTTC
- | TRBJ2-1 | TRBV15 | TRBD2 | CATSRPRGGRAGNEQFF | TGTGCCACCAGCAGACCCCGGGGCGGGAGGGCCGGAAATGAGCAGTTCTTC
- | TRBJ2-1 | TRBV4-2 | - | CASSPTTSGNEQFF | TGTGCCAGCAGCCCGACTACCAGTGGGAATGAGCAGTTCTTC
once | TRBJ1-2 | TRBV7-9 | TRBD1 | CASSIDTTTGVYGYTF | TGTGCCAGCAGCATAGACACAACTACAGGGGTCTATGGCTACACCTTC